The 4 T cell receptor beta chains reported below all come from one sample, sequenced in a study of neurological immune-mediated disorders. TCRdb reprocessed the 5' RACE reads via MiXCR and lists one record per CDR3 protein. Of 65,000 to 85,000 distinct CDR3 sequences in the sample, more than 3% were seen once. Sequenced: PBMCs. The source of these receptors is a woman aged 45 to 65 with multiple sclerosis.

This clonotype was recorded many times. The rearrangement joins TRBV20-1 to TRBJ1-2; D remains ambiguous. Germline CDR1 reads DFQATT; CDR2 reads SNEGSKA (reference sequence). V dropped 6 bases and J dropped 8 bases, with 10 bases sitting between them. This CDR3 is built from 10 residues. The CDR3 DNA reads TGCAGTGCCCCGACGACGGGCTACACCTTC. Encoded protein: CSAPTTGYTF.

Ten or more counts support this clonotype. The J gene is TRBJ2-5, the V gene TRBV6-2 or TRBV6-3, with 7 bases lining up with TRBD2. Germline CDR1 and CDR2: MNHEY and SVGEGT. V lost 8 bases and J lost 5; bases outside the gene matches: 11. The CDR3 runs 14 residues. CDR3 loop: CASWTRKRLETQYF. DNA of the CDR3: TGTGCCAGCTGGACTAGGAAAAGGCTGGAGACCCAGTACTTC.

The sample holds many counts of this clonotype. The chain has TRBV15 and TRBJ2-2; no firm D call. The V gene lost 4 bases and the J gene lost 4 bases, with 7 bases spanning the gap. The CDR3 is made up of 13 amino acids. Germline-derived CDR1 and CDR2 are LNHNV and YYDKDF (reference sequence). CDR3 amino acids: CATSIGSTGELFF. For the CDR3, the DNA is TGTGCCACCAGCATAGGTAGCACCGGGGAGCTGTTTTTT.

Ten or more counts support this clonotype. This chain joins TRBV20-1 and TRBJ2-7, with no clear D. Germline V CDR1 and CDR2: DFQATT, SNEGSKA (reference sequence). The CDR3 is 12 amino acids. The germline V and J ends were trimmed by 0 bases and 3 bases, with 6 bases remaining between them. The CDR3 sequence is CSARERVYEQYF. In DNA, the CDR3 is TGCAGTGCTAGAGAAAGGGTCTACGAGCAGTACTTC.